These 11 T cell receptor beta chains came from one sample sequenced in a study of blood T cell repertoires in COVID-19. Generated by immunoSEQ multiplex PCR, the TCRdb table keeps only in-frame clones and is missing some. The table shows under 350,000 clones, with 80% to 90% occurring only once. The specimen was PBMCs or T cells enriched from blood (not recorded which). The receptors here all came from a woman aged 40 to 50 with acute COVID-19.

This sequence joins TRBV4-3 and TRBJ1-1; D remains unclear. Germline V gene data show CDR1 as LGHNA and CDR2 as YSLEER. CDR3 length: 15 residues. Trimming stripped 1 base from V and 1 base from J, with 10 bases between. The CDR3 is CASSQANRGNTEAFF. In DNA, the CDR3 is TGCGCCAGCAGCCAAGCTAATCGTGGGAACACTGAAGCTTTCTTT.

J is TRBJ2-1 and V is TRBV2, with 14 nucleotides matching TRBD2. After removal of 6 bases from V and 8 bases from J, the junction contained 3 bases not matched to a gene. CDR1 is SNHLY, CDR2 FYNNEI, per germline. CDR3 size: 14 residues. CDR3 nucleotide sequence: TGTGCCAGCAGGAGGGGACTAGCGGGAGATGAGCAGTTCTTC. It codes for CASRRGLAGDEQFF.

V is TRBV5-1 and J is TRBJ2-3; 10 nucleotides agree with TRBD2. With V trimmed by 2 bases and J by 0 bases, 6 bases remained unmatched. This CDR3 has 17 residues. The germline V gene encodes CDR1 SGHRS and CDR2 YFSETQ. CDR3 DNA sequence: TGCGCCAGCAGCTTCTGGGGACTAGCGACTAGCACAGATACGCAGTATTTT. Translation: CASSFWGLATSTDTQYF.

V usage is TRBV5-8 and J usage is TRBJ1-1; D gene unclear. Germline V gene data show CDR1 as SGHTS and CDR2 as YDEGEE. Trimming removed 0 bases from V and 2 bases from J, with 8 bases in between. The CDR3 spans 14 residues. The CDR3 reads CASSLEGGNTEAFF. In DNA, the CDR3 is TGTGCCAGCAGCTTGGAAGGCGGTAACACTGAAGCTTTCTTT.

The chain carries TRBV9 and TRBJ1-2; possibly TRBD1 for D (6 bases). This CDR3 spans 15 amino acids. Germline-derived CDR1 and CDR2 are SGDLS and YYNGEE. V dropped 0 bases and J dropped 4 bases, with 13 bases sitting between them. For the CDR3, the DNA is TGTGCCAGCAGCGTAGAAGGGGGGGCCGGCTATGGCTACACCTTC. It specifies CASSVEGGAGYGYTF.

This chain links TRBV5-6 with TRBJ2-7; D uncertain. CDR3 length: 15 residues. V was cut by 2 bases and J by 0 bases, with 12 bases left in between. Germline CDR1 is SGHDT and CDR2 is YYEEEE. This chain's CDR3 is CASSFRHLSSYEQYF. CDR3 sequence (DNA): TGTGCCAGCAGCTTTAGACACTTGAGCTCCTACGAGCAGTACTTC.

The CDR3 protein is CASQPGQTYNEQFF. Here the CDR3 DNA reads TGTGCCAGCCAGCCGGGACAGACCTACAATGAGCAGTTCTTC. The chain carries TRBV19 and TRBJ2-1; 7 bases are a match to TRBD1. V lost 9 bases to trimming and J lost 2 bases; unmatched junction nucleotides: 7. This CDR3 spans 14 amino acids. CDR1 is LNHDA, CDR2 SQIVND, per germline (reference sequence).

The J gene is TRBJ1-3, the V gene TRBV6-2 or TRBV6-3; D uncertain. The CDR3 is made up of 14 amino acids. From germline, CDR1 is MNHEY and CDR2 SVGEGT. The ends were cut back, 2 bases at V and 2 bases at J, with 7 bases in the middle. The CDR3 here is CASSYGQAGNTIYF. In DNA form, the CDR3 reads TGTGCCAGCAGTTACGGGCAGGCTGGAAACACCATATATTTT.

The chain couples TRBV7-9 to TRBJ1-2; 7 bases are a match to TRBD1. The V gene's germline CDR1 is SEHNR and CDR2 FQNEAQ (reference sequence). V lost 7 bases, J lost 1 base, and 6 bases stayed unmatched. This CDR3 has 14 amino acids. CDR3 in amino acids: CASNSGGYNYGYTF. DNA of the CDR3: TGTGCCAGCAACTCAGGGGGGTATAACTATGGCTACACCTTC.

The chain combines TRBV6-5 with TRBJ2-3, with a tentative D call TRBD2 (5 bases). Per the germline V gene, CDR1 is MNHEY and CDR2 is SVGAGI. The CDR3 contains 11 residues. The V end was cut by 9 bases, the J end by 11 bases, with 15 bases between. The CDR3: CASDSGIRQYF. Here the CDR3 DNA reads TGTGCCAGTGATTCCGGGATCAGGCAGTATTTT.

The chain links TRBV2 to TRBJ2-3; 9 bases are shared with TRBD1. Germline-derived CDR1 and CDR2 are SNHLY and FYNNEI. The V and J ends lost 4 bases and 9 bases, in that order; junction bases with no gene match: 2. The CDR3 covers 12 residues. The CDR3 nucleotides are TGTGCCAGCAGTGCGGGACAGGGAACGCAGTATTTT. Amino acids: CASSAGQGTQYF.